This T cell receptor (beta chain) was documented in a study of OX40 agonist ivuxolimab in advanced cancers. Background on the study: The eligibility criteria allowed prior anti-PD-1, anti-PD-L1 or anti-CTLA-4 therapy, and about 40% had some. Points from the study as a whole: No antigen was identified for the clonally expanded peripheral T cells. CD8+ T cells showed, on average, more clonal expansion than CD4+ cells.

The CDR3 has 15 residues. The ends lost 5 bases at V and 1 base at J; junction bases unmatched: 3. Looked up from germline, CDR1 is MDHEN and CDR2 is SYDVKM. TCRdb's copy holds only in-frame clones and misses some; the assay was immunoSEQ multiplex PCR. This table holds fewer than 90,000 clones, roughly 89% found once. In regard to this clone: Its cognate antigen is unknown.

Exclusion applied to patients with autoimmune disease history or systemic immunosuppression. Sequenced material: CD4+ or CD8+ T cells sorted from blood, taken in a trial of the OX40 agonist ivuxolimab. This receptor was identified in an adult with an advanced solid tumor such as melanoma, head and neck, liver or kidney cancer. This sequence joins TRBV28 and TRBJ2-2; 8 bases map to TRBD1. CDR3 DNA: TGTGCCAGCAGTCCGGGGACAGGGAACACCGGGGAGCTGTTTTTT. Its protein is CASSPGTGNTGELFF.